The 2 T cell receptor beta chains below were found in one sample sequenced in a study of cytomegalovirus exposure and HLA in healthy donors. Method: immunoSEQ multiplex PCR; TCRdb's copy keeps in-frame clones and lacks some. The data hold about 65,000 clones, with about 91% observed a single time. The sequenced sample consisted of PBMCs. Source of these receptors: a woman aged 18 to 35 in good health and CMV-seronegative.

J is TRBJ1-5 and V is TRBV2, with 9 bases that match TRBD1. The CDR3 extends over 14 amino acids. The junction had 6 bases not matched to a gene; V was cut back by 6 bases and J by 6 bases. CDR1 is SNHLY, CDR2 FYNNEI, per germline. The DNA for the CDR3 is TGTGCCAGCAGCCGGACAGGGGTAGGTCAGCCCCAGCATTTT. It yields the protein CASSRTGVGQPQHF. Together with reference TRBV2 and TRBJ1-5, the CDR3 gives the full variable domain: EPEVTQTPSHQVTQMGQEVILRCVPISNHLYFYWYRQILGQKVEFLVSFYNNEISEKSEIFDDQFSVERPDGSNFTLKIRSTKLEDSAMYFCASSRTGVGQPQHFGDGTRLSIL.

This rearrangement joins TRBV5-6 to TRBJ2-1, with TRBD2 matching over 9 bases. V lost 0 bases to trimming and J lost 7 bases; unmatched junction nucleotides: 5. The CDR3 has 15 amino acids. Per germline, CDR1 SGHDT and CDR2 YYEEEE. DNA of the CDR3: TGTGCCAGCAGCTTGGTAGCGGGAGCGTCTAATGAGCAGTTCTTC. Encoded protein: CASSLVAGASNEQFF.